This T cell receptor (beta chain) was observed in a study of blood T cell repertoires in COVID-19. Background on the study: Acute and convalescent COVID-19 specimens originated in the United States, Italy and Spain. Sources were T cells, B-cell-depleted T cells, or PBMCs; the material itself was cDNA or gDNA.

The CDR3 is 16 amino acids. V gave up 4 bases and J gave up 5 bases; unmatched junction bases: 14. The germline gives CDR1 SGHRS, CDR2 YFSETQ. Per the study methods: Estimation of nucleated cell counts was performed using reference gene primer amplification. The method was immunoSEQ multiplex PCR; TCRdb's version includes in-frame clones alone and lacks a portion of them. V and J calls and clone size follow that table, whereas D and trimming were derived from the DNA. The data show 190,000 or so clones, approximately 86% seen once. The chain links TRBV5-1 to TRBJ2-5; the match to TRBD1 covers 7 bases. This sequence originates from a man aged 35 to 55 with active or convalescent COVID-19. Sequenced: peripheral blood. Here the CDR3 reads CASSPEPTGLYETQYF. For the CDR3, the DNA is TGCGCCAGCAGCCCGGAGCCGACAGGGCTGTACGAGACCCAGTACTTC.